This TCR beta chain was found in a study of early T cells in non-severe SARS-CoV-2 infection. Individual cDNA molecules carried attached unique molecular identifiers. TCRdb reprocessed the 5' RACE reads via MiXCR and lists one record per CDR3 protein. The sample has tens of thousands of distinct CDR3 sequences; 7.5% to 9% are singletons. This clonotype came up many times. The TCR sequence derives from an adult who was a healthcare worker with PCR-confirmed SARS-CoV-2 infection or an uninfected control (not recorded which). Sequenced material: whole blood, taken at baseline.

CDR3 sequence: CASSPSIKGGFGYTF. The CDR3 DNA sequence: TGTGCCAGCAGCCCTAGCATTAAGGGGGGATTTGGCTACACCTTC. This chain uses TRBV11-2 with TRBJ1-2, with a weak D call TRBD1 (6 bases). Germline CDR1 SGHAT, CDR2 FQNNGV. The germline V and J ends were trimmed by 5 bases and 7 bases, with 20 bases remaining between them. CDR3 size: 15 residues.